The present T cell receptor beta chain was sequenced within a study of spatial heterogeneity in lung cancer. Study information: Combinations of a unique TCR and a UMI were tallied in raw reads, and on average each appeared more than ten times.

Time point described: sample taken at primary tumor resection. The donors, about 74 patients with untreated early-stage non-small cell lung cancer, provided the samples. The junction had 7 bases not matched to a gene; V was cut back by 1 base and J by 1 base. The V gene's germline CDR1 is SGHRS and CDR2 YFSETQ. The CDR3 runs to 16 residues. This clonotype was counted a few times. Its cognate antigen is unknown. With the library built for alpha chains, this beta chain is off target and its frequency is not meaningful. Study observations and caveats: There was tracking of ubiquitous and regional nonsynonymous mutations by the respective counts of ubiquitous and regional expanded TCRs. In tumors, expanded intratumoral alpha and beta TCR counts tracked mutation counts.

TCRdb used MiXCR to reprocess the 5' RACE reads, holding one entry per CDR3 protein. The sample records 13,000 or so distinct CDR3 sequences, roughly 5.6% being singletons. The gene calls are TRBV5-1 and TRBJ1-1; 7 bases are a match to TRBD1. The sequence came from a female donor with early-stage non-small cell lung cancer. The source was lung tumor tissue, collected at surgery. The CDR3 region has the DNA TGCGCCAGCAGCTTGCCCTACAGGGGCAAGAACACTGAAGCTTTCTTT. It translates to CASSLPYRGKNTEAFF. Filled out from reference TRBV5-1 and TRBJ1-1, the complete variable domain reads KAGVTQTPRYLIKTRGQQVTLSCSPISGHRSVSWYQQTPGQGLQFLFEYFSETQRNKGNFPGRFSGRQFSNSRSEMNVSTLELGDSALYLCASSLPYRGKNTEAFFGQGTRLTVV.